Below are 6 T cell receptor beta chains sequenced from a single sample in a study of blood T cell repertoires in COVID-19. TCRdb keeps only in-frame clones here, not all; method: immunoSEQ multiplex PCR. Of about 300,000 clones in the sample, about 90% are singletons; the top ten hold around 6%. The sequencing sample was made of PBMCs or T cells enriched from blood (not recorded which). The receptors here all came from a woman aged 25 to 39 who had recovered from COVID-19.

This chain joins TRBV12-3 or TRBV12-4 and TRBJ1-1; 7 nucleotides match TRBD1. This CDR3 has 13 amino acids. V shed 7 bases and J 4 bases; nucleotides not matched to a gene: 6. CDR3 in DNA: TGTGCCAGCATGACACAGGGGCGCACTGAAGCTTTCTTT. This gives the protein CASMTQGRTEAFF.

The chain couples TRBV7-3 to TRBJ1-2; possibly TRBD1 for D (6 bases). Germline lookup yields CDR1 SGHTA and CDR2 FQGTGA. This CDR3 is built from 13 residues. V was trimmed by 3 bases and J by 6 bases, leaving 11 bases between them. The CDR3 DNA follows: TGTGCCAGCAGCTTTGACAGGAACGATGGCTACACCTTC. Encoded protein: CASSFDRNDGYTF.

The chain links TRBV10-3 to TRBJ2-1; D remains unclear. This CDR3 is built from 16 residues. The V end lost 7 bases, the J end lost 7 bases, and 23 bases lay between the germline ends. The germline V gene has CDR1 ENHRY and CDR2 SYGVKD. The CDR3 reads CAITPSGLLFRNEQFF. The DNA for the CDR3 is TGTGCCATCACACCAAGTGGGCTACTCTTTAGGAATGAGCAGTTCTTC.

The V call is TRBV7-3, the J call TRBJ1-2; D gene unclear. Germline V gene sequence: CDR1 SGHTA, CDR2 FQGTGA. There are 16 residues in the CDR3. Trimming cost V 5 bases and J 4 bases, with 20 bases left between them. The DNA of the CDR3 is TGTGCCAGCAGCCCATGGGCAGATCCTCAGGCCTATGGCTACACCTTC. Amino acids: CASSPWADPQAYGYTF.

This clone turned up a few times. The chain is built from TRBV28 and TRBJ1-2; D call uncertain. The germline CDR1 and CDR2 sequences are MDHEN and SYDVKM. The CDR3 covers 11 residues. Trimming removed 5 bases from V and 5 bases from J, with 6 bases in between. CDR3 sequence: CASSRLYGYTF. In DNA form, the CDR3 reads TGTGCCAGCAGTCGGTTATATGGCTACACCTTC.

The gene calls are TRBV25-1 and TRBJ2-1, with D maybe TRBD1 (6 bases). Germline CDR1 is MGHDK and CDR2 is SYGVNS. CDR3 length: 14 residues. V lost 4 bases to trimming and J lost 5 bases, with 12 bases between them. The chain's CDR3 is CASSGRQVNNEQFF. In nucleotides, the CDR3 is TGTGCCAGCAGTGGCCGACAGGTTAACAATGAGCAGTTCTTC. Complete variable domain (other parts from reference TRBV25-1 and TRBJ2-1): EADIYQTPRYLVIGTGKKITLECSQTMGHDKMYWYQQDPGMELHLIHYSYGVNSTEKGDLSSESTVSRIRTEHFPLTLESARPSHTSQYLCASSGRQVNNEQFFGPGTRLTVL.